The clone carrying this T cell receptor (beta chain) was seen a handful of times. Its antigen is still unknown. For TCRbeta, the library was prepared with unique molecular identifiers. TCRdb reprocessed the PCR reads via MiXCR and lists one record per CDR3 protein. The sample lists roughly 670,000 distinct CDR3 sequences, roughly 13% occurring once. The data stem from a study of T-cell reconstitution after alpha-beta-depleted transplantation in children. There are 14 residues in the CDR3. V lost 1 base to trimming and J lost 8 bases; unmatched junction nucleotides: 8. The germline CDR1 and CDR2 sequences are DFQATT and SNEGSKA (reference sequence). Study observations and caveats: The authors attributed T-cell counts and diversity one year after transplant mostly to newly produced T cells. About two months after transplant, alpha-beta T cells reportedly came from several hundred expanded graft clones.

Specimen: PBMCs, collected before TCRalphabeta/CD19-depleted stem cell transplant. This rearrangement joins TRBV20-1 to TRBJ1-1, with TRBD1 identical over 9 bases. This TCR derives from a girl aged 2 to 10 with congenital amegakaryocytic thrombocytopenia, due to receive a stem cell transplant. CDR3 nucleotide sequence: TGCAGTGCTAGAGCCTCAGGACAGGGGATGGAAGCTTTCTTT. Amino acid sequence: CSARASGQGMEAFF.